Listed here is a single T cell receptor (beta chain). Its antigen is not known. This sample is part of a study of T-cell memory formation after mild COVID-19. The germline CDR1 and CDR2 sequences are MNHEY and SVGEGT. This CDR3 spans 12 amino acids. Deletions cut 7 bases from V and 4 bases from J, with 11 bases between. Constant-segment primers served in 5'RACE that generated TCR alpha and TCR beta cDNA libraries bearing sample barcodes and UMIs. TCRdb re-derived calls from the 5' RACE reads in MiXCR, one entry per CDR3 protein. The table has approximately 170,000 distinct CDR3 sequences, roughly 13% seen once. Study-level points and caveats: Clones contracting across day 15 to 85 had a balanced CD4/CD8 profile; later expanding clones leaned CD4+. Mainly in CM and EM were contracting CD4+ clones; CD8+ were in EMRA.

The sequenced material came from PBMCs or a T cell subset sorted from them (not recorded which). The receptor's source is a man between 18 and 35 years old who had mild COVID-19 (a few samples of this study predate the infection). Cell type and time point are not known. J is TRBJ2-7 and V is TRBV6-2 or TRBV6-3; D possibly corresponds to TRBD1 (5 bases). The CDR3 loop is CASTQGIYEQYF. DNA of the CDR3: TGTGCCAGCACCCAGGGCATTTACGAGCAGTACTTC.